The source of this T cell receptor (beta chain) is a study of blood T cell repertoires in COVID-19. V lost 8 bases, J lost 1 base, and 17 bases lay in between. The CDR3 length is 15 residues. Here immunoSEQ multiplex PCR was the method, and the copy in TCRdb shows in-frame clones only, minus some. This sample has 170,000 or so clones, with 85% to 90% found just once. This receptor was identified in a man aged 45 to 65 with active or convalescent COVID-19. The V gene is TRBV23-1, the J gene TRBJ1-1; D is possibly TRBD1 (5 bases). TRBV23-1 is noted as an ORF with a role that remains uncertain. The sequenced sample was peripheral blood. The CDR3 loop reads CASADPGLQNTEAFF. DNA of the CDR3: TGCGCCAGCGCGGATCCGGGACTGCAGAACACTGAAGCTTTCTTT.